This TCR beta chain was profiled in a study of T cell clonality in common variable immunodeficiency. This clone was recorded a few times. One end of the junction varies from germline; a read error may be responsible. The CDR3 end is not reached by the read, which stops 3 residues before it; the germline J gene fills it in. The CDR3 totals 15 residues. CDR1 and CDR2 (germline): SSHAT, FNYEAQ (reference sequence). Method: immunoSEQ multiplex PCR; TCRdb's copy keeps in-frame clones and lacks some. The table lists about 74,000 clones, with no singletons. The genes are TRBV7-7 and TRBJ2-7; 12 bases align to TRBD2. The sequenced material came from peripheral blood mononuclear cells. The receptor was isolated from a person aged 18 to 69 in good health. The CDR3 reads CASSEGTSGPYEQYF. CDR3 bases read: TGTGCTAGCAGCGAAGGGACTAGCGGGCCCTACGAG. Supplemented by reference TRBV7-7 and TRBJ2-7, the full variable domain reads GAGVSQSPRYKVTKRGQDVTLRCDPISSHATLYWYQQALGQGPEFLTYFNYEAQPDKSGLPSDRFSAERPEGSISTLTIQRTEQRDSAMYRCASSEGTSGPYEQYFGPGTRLTVT.